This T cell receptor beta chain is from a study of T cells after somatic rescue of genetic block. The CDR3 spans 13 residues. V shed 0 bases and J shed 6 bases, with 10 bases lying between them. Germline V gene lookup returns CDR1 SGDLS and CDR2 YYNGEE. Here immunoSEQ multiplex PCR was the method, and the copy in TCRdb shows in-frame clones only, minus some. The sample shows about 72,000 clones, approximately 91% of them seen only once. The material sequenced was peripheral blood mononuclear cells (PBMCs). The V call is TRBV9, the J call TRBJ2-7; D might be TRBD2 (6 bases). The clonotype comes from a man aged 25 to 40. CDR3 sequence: CASSVGAGSEQYF. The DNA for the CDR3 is TGTGCCAGCAGCGTAGGAGCGGGCAGCGAGCAGTACTTC.